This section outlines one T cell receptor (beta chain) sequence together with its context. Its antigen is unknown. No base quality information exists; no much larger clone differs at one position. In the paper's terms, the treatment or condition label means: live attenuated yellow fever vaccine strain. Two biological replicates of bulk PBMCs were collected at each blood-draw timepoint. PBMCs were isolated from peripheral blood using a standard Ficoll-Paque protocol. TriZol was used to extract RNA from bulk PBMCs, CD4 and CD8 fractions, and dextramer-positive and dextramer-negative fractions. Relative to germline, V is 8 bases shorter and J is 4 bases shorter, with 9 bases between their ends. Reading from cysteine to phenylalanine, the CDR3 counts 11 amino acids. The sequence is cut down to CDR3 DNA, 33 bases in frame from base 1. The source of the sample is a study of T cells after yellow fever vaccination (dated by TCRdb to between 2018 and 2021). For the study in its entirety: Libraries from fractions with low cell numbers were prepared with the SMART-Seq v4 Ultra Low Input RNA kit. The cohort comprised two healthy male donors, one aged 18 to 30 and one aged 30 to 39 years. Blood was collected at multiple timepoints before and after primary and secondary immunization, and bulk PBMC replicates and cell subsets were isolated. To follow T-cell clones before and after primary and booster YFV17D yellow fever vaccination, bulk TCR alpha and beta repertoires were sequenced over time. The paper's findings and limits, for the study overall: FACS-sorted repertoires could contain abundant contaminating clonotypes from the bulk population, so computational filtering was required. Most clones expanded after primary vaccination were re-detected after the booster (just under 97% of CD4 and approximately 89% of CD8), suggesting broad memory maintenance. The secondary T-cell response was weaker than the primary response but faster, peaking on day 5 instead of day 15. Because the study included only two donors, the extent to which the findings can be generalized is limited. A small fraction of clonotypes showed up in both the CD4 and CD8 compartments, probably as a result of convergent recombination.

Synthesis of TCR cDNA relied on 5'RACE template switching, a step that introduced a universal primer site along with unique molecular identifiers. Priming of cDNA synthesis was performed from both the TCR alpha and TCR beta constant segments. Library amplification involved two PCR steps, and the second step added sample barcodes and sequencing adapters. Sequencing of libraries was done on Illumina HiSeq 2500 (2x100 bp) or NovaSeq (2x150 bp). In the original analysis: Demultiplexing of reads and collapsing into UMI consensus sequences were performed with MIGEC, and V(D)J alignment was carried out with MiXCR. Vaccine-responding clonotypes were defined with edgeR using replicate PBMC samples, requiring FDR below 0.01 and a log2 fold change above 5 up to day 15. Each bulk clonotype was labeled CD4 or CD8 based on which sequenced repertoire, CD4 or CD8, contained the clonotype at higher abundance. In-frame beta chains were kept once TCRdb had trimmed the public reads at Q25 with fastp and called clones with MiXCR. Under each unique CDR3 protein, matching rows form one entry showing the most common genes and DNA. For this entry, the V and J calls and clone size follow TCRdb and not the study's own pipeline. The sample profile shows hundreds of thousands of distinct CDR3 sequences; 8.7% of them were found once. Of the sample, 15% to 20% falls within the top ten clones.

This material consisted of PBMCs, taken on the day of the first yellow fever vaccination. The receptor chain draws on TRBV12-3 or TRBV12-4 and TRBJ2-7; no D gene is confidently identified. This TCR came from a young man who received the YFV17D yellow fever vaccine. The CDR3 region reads CASGPRYEQYF. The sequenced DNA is TGTGCCAGCGGGCCACGATACGAGCAGTACTTC.